This T cell receptor (beta chain) was recovered during a study of T cell responses to AZD1222 COVID-19 vaccine. Points from the study as a whole: Spike was spanned by vaccine-associated CD4 TCRs, with dominance at 160-218 and 743-854.

The assay was immunoSEQ multiplex PCR, and TCRdb's table has in-frame clones only and misses some. Of 95,000 to 150,000 clones in the sample, approximately 83% were seen once. Notes on this clone: The antigen remains undetermined.

The source material was peripheral blood, sampled on day 0 of AZD1222 vaccination. The receptor was isolated from an adult in good health.

CDR3 protein: CASSLRGAGSQYF. As DNA, the CDR3 is TGTGCCAGCAGCTTGCGGGGTGCCGGGTCCCAGTACTTC. This sequence joins TRBV5-4 and TRBJ2-5, with a tentative D call TRBD2 (5 bases). The length of the CDR3 is 13 residues. V lost 1 base and J lost 9, with 13 bases in between. Germline values: CDR1 SGHNT, CDR2 YYREEE (reference sequence). Looking up the rest from reference TRBV5-4 and TRBJ2-5 gives the full variable domain: ETGVTQSPTHLIKTRGQQVTLRCSSQSGHNTVSWYQQALGQGPQFIFQYYREEENGRGNFPPRFSGLQFPNYSSELNVNALELDDSALYLCASSLRGAGSQYFGPGTRLLVL.